This T cell receptor beta chain was captured in a study of blood T cell repertoires in COVID-19. Profiling relied on immunoSEQ multiplex PCR, and the TCRdb table lists in-frame clones only, not all of them. The data contain hundreds of thousands of clones, 70% to 90% of them singletons. The germline V gene encodes CDR1 MNHEY and CDR2 SVGAGI. The CDR3 spans 16 residues. V lost 0 bases to trimming and J lost 2 bases, with 8 bases between them. The sample consisted of peripheral blood. The TCR originated in a man aged 35-49 years with acute or convalescent COVID-19. This chain links TRBV6-5 with TRBJ2-6; D unclear. DNA of the CDR3: TGTGCCAGCAGTTACTCTTACGAGGCTGGGGCCAACGTCCTGACTTTC. It encodes CASSYSYEAGANVLTF.